The clone carrying this T cell receptor (beta chain) was picked up many times. Antigen unknown. V lost 7 bases and J lost 1, with 13 bases in between. The CDR3 has 14 amino acids. TCR beta CDR3 regions were amplified from RNA. RT-PCR in the first round (using the HTBI primer set) targeted the TCR CDR3. In TCRdb, the multiplex PCR reads were re-called with MiXCR into one record per CDR3 protein. The sample shows roughly 530,000 distinct CDR3 sequences, approximately 17% of them seen only once. This sample stems from a study of T cells in Graves' hyperthyroidism and ophthalmopathy. About the study: Staff took peripheral blood when the initial diagnosis was made, before any treatment began.

Study-level findings and limits: It was a median approximately 6 months before onset that the model predicted ophthalmopathy. Clonotypes that were expanded in thyroid above 0.001 mostly appeared in blood too.

PBMCs were obtained from 9.5 to 10 ml fresh peripheral blood. This rearrangement joins TRBV12-3 or TRBV12-4 to TRBJ1-1; TRBD1 might be the D (5 bases). This clonotype was obtained from a woman between 18 and 29 years old with Graves' ophthalmopathy. Sequenced input: blood. Here the CDR3 reads CASIPGHSNTEAFF. The CDR3 DNA follows: TGTGCCAGCATTCCCGGACACTCGAACACTGAAGCTTTCTTT.